One sample yielded the 25 T cell receptor beta chains listed below, sequenced in a study of Ad26.COV2.S vaccination and SARS-CoV-2 variants. Clones were read by immunoSEQ multiplex PCR, and TCRdb kept only the in-frame ones, dropping some. The repertoire includes around 400,000 clones, approximately 90% of them detected once, and around 1.8% sits in the top ten. The treatment was: approximately 18 received Ad26.COV2.S at low or high dose, single or two shots; several received placebo; per-sample allocation not given. Vaccine and placebo recipients were sampled on day 63 after the first injection. This sample comprised peripheral blood, obtained in a trial of Ad26.COV2.S vaccine versus placebo. These receptors were obtained from a person between 18 and 65 years old who received the Ad26.COV2.S COVID-19 vaccine or a placebo.

The rearrangement joins TRBV7-9 to TRBJ1-5, with 9 bases that match TRBD1. V lost 5 bases to trimming and J lost 7 bases; unmatched junction nucleotides: 9. The CDR3 has 15 amino acids. Germline V CDR1 and CDR2: SEHNR, FQNEAQ (reference sequence). The CDR3 DNA reads TGTGCCAGCAGCCTGGACAGGGGAGAGGGCCAGCCCCAGCATTTT. It specifies CASSLDRGEGQPQHF.

The genes are TRBV15 and TRBJ2-1, with 8 bases aligning to TRBD2. The CDR3 consists of 14 residues. V lost 7 bases and J lost 8; bases outside the gene matches: 10. Germline V gene lookup returns CDR1 LNHNV and CDR2 YYDKDF (reference sequence). As DNA, the CDR3 is TGTGCCACCACCTCGGGACTAGGAGTAGATGAGCAGTTCTTC. This sequence encodes CATTSGLGVDEQFF.

The rearrangement joins TRBV19 to TRBJ2-3; maybe TRBD2 (6 bases). The V gene's germline CDR1 is LNHDA and CDR2 SQIVND (reference sequence). There are 14 residues in the CDR3. The V and J ends lost 4 bases and 2 bases respectively, with 10 bases between them. CDR3 nucleotide sequence: TGTGCCAGTAGTAGCGGGGTTAACACAGATACGCAGTATTTT. This gives the protein CASSSGVNTDTQYF.

The V gene is TRBV27, the J gene TRBJ2-3; TRBD1 matches at 9 bases. This CDR3 region has 18 residues. CDR1 is MNHEY and CDR2 is SMNVEV in the germline V gene (reference sequence). Trimming removed 5 bases from V and 3 bases from J; junction bases left unmatched: 15. The CDR3 protein is CASSPKSGTGPWTDTQYF. CDR3 nucleotides: TGTGCCAGCAGTCCAAAATCCGGGACAGGGCCTTGGACAGATACGCAGTATTTT.

The chain combines TRBV7-3 with TRBJ2-1; TRBD1 matches at 7 bases. V dropped 3 bases and J dropped 6; count of bases not matched to a gene: 5. Germline V gene data show CDR1 as SGHTA and CDR2 as FQGTGA. CDR3 length: 14 residues. CDR3 in DNA: TGTGCCAGCAGCTTCGACAGGGAGCGCAATGAGCAGTTCTTC. This codes for CASSFDRERNEQFF. The whole variable domain, remainder taken from reference TRBV7-3 and TRBJ2-1, is GAGVSQTPSNKVTEKGKYVELRCDPISGHTALYWYRQSLGQGPEFLIYFQGTGAADDSGLPNDRFFAVRPEGSVSTLKIQRTERGDSAVYLCASSFDRERNEQFFGPGTRLTVL.

The chain couples TRBV6-5 to TRBJ2-4; D gene ambiguous. CDR1 and CDR2 from the germline V gene are MNHEY and SVGAGI. Trimming stripped 6 bases from V and 1 base from J, with 10 bases between. The CDR3 totals 14 residues. The CDR3 DNA sequence: TGTGCCAGCAGGCAGAGCAGGGCCAAAAACATTCAGTACTTC. This gives the protein CASRQSRAKNIQYF.

V usage is TRBV6-6 and J usage is TRBJ1-4, with 8 bases lining up with TRBD1. CDR3 length: 14 amino acids. Trimming at V came to 6 bases and at J to 3 bases, leaving 3 bases not matched to a gene. Per the germline V gene, CDR1 is MNHNY and CDR2 is SVGAGI (reference sequence). The CDR3 protein is CASRAGQANEKLFF. Written as DNA, the CDR3 is TGTGCCAGCAGGGCGGGACAGGCTAATGAAAAACTGTTTTTT.

The chain couples TRBV4-2 to TRBJ2-1; no clear D gene. Germline CDR1 LGHNA, CDR2 YNFKEQ. This CDR3 spans 16 amino acids. The ends were cut back, 1 base at V and 0 bases at J, with 10 bases in the middle. CDR3 residues: CASSQGHSSSYNEQFF. CDR3 bases: TGTGCCAGCAGCCAAGGGCACTCGAGCTCCTACAATGAGCAGTTCTTC.

This clone was detected only a few times. The chain couples TRBV6-1 to TRBJ2-7, with D perhaps TRBD2 (7 bases). This CDR3 comprises 16 residues. Germline assignment: CDR1 MNHNS and CDR2 SASEGT. V was shortened by 0 bases and J by 7 bases, with 19 bases between the two germline ends. The CDR3 DNA sequence: TGTGCCAGCAGTGAAGCGGGGGGGACAAACTCCGGAGAGCAGTACTTC. Amino acid sequence: CASSEAGGTNSGEQYF.

This chain uses TRBV21-1 with TRBJ2-7; the table's TRBD1 call for D was not verified on the DNA. TRBV21-1 is tagged as a pseudogene. CDR3 length: 14 amino acids. The CDR3 loop is CASIGTTGSYEQYF. The CDR3, as DNA: TGTGCCAGCATCGGGACAACCGGCTCCTACGAGCAGTACTTC.

The genes are TRBV5-1 and TRBJ2-2, with TRBD2 identical over 10 bases. The CDR3 runs 19 residues. Germline-derived CDR1 and CDR2 are SGHRS and YFSETQ. V was clipped by 2 bases and J by 3 bases; unmatched bases: 13. CDR3 residues: CASSFGAGGAGGHTGELFF. The DNA of the CDR3 is TGCGCCAGCAGCTTTGGAGCCGGGGGAGCGGGAGGGCACACCGGGGAGCTGTTTTTT. Full variable domain (outside the CDR3, taken from reference TRBV5-1 and TRBJ2-2): KAGVTQTPRYLIKTRGQQVTLSCSPISGHRSVSWYQQTPGQGLQFLFEYFSETQRNKGNFPGRFSGRQFSNSRSEMNVSTLELGDSALYLCASSFGAGGAGGHTGELFFGEGSRLTVL.

This chain connects TRBV5-4 to TRBJ2-6; D remains unclear. Germline CDR1 SGHNT, CDR2 YYREEE (reference sequence). Trimming pared 2 bases from V and 0 bases from J, leaving 12 bases between. This CDR3 spans 17 amino acids. CDR3: CASSFPGRVSGANVLTF. DNA of the CDR3: TGTGCCAGCAGCTTCCCGGGTAGGGTCTCTGGGGCCAACGTCCTGACTTTC.

The rearrangement joins TRBV27 to TRBJ1-6; D perhaps matches TRBD1 (6 bases). Germline assignment: CDR1 MNHEY and CDR2 SMNVEV (reference sequence). The CDR3 consists of 17 residues. V lost 0 bases, J lost 4 bases, and 13 bases lay in between. This chain's CDR3 is CASSLSRRGEYNSPLHF. CDR3 nucleotides: TGTGCCAGCAGTTTATCAAGGAGGGGGGAATATAATTCACCCCTCCACTTT.

The chain carries TRBV11-3 and TRBJ2-5, with a possible D match to TRBD1 (5 bases). V was shortened by 4 bases and J by 4 bases, with 10 bases between the two germline ends. Per germline, CDR1 SGHNT and CDR2 YENEEA. The length of the CDR3 is 13 residues. This CDR3 is CASSYRTGETQYF. The CDR3 region has the DNA TGTGCCAGCAGCTACAGGACGGGAGAGACCCAGTACTTC.

This chain joins TRBV7-2 and TRBJ2-7; 9 bases fit TRBD1. Trimming took 4 bases from V and 2 from J; bases not matched to a gene: 6. The germline CDR1 and CDR2 sequences are SGHTA and FQGNSA. The CDR3 contains 15 residues. CDR3 residues: CASSSSDRGTYEQYF. For the CDR3, the DNA is TGTGCCAGCAGCTCGTCGGACAGGGGTACCTACGAGCAGTACTTC. Full variable domain (outside the CDR3, taken from reference TRBV7-2 and TRBJ2-7): GAGVSQSPSNKVTEKGKDVELRCDPISGHTALYWYRQSLGQGLEFLIYFQGNSAPDKSGLPSDRFSAERTGGSVSTLTIQRTQQEDSAVYLCASSSSDRGTYEQYFGPGTRLTVT.

V and J are TRBV28 and TRBJ1-3; D gene uncertain. The CDR3 extends over 16 amino acids. Trimming shortened V by 2 bases and J by 5 bases, and 16 bases separated the two germline ends. The germline gives CDR1 MDHEN, CDR2 SYDVKM. DNA of the CDR3: TGTGCCAGCAGTTTAGCCGTAACCTGGACCCGAAACACCATATATTTT. Translating it yields CASSLAVTWTRNTIYF.

This clone was observed once. The chain couples TRBV29-1 to TRBJ2-3, with TRBD2 matching 9 bases. The ends lost 5 bases at V and 7 bases at J; junction bases unmatched: 13. In germline, CDR1 is SQVTM, CDR2 ANQGSEA. CDR3 size: 15 residues. In DNA form, the CDR3 reads TGCAGCGTTCTAGTAGCGGGAGCCTCCCACTATACGCAGTATTTT. Encoded protein: CSVLVAGASHYTQYF.

The rearrangement uses TRBV9 and TRBJ2-1; weak D call: TRBD2 (8 bases). The CDR3 loop spans 14 amino acids. Per germline, CDR1 SGDLS and CDR2 YYNGEE. V lost 6 bases to trimming and J lost 3 bases, with 13 bases between them. As DNA, the CDR3 is TGTGCCAGCACAGGGGGACTAGGCTACAATGAGCAGTTCTTC. This codes for CASTGGLGYNEQFF.

The chain is built from TRBV7-2 and TRBJ1-2, with D perhaps TRBD1 (5 bases). Trimming shortened V by 5 bases and J by 6 bases, and 19 bases separated the two germline ends. Germline lookup yields CDR1 SGHTA and CDR2 FQGNSA. This CDR3 region has 15 residues. The CDR3 loop is CASSTAGEGNNGYTF. Here the CDR3 DNA reads TGTGCCAGCAGCACCGCGGGGGAGGGTAATAATGGCTACACCTTC.

This rearrangement joins TRBV5-6 to TRBJ1-2, with 10 bases fitting TRBD1. Germline CDR1 is SGHDT and CDR2 is YYEEEE. The CDR3 is 16 amino acids. The V and J ends lost 0 bases and 4 bases, in that order; junction bases with no gene match: 6. The CDR3 region is CASSLGTTGGFYGYTF. The CDR3 region has the DNA TGTGCCAGCAGCTTGGGGACGACAGGGGGCTTCTATGGCTACACCTTC.

This chain uses TRBV7-9 with TRBJ2-7, with D perhaps assigned TRBD1 or TRBD2 (5 bases each). Per germline, CDR1 SEHNR and CDR2 FQNEAQ (reference sequence). V lost 5 bases and J 0 bases, leaving 17 bases between the germline ends. This CDR3 is built from 16 residues. CDR3 sequence (DNA): TGTGCCAGCAGCACTACTAGGGCAGGGATCTCCTACGAGCAGTACTTC. Encoded protein: CASSTTRAGISYEQYF.

The rearrangement uses TRBV28 and TRBJ1-5, with D possibly matching TRBD1 (5 bases). The germline gives CDR1 MDHEN, CDR2 SYDVKM. V dropped 11 bases and J dropped 5 bases, with 19 bases sitting between them. This CDR3 spans 14 amino acids. The CDR3 nucleotides are TGTGCCGCCTTGGAAGCAGGGACCTATCAGCCCCAGCATTTT. Protein: CAALEAGTYQPQHF.

This rearrangement joins TRBV7-2 to TRBJ2-5, with D uncertain. CDR1 SGHTA and CDR2 FQGNSA come from the germline V gene. CDR3 length equals 13 residues. V was trimmed by 0 bases and J by 3 bases, leaving 5 bases between them. The CDR3 DNA follows: TGTGCCAGCAGCTTAGCTCCCAAAGAGACCCAGTACTTC. Translating it yields CASSLAPKETQYF.

The gene calls are TRBV7-3 and TRBJ2-1, with TRBD2 matching over 8 bases. J lost 4 bases, V lost 1 base, and 3 bases had no gene match. This CDR3 has 15 amino acids. Per germline, CDR1 SGHTA and CDR2 FQGTGA. CDR3 loop: CASSLRLASYNEQFF. CDR3 coding DNA: TGTGCCAGCAGCTTAAGACTAGCGTCATACAATGAGCAGTTCTTC.

This chain joins TRBV6-2 or TRBV6-3 and TRBJ2-1; 7 positions match TRBD2. V lost 2 bases, J lost 3 bases, and 4 bases stayed unmatched. There are 15 residues in the CDR3. The V gene's germline CDR1 is MNHEY and CDR2 SVGEGT. CDR3: CASSYAGADYNEQFF. The CDR3 coding sequence is TGTGCCAGCAGTTACGCGGGAGCGGACTACAATGAGCAGTTCTTC.